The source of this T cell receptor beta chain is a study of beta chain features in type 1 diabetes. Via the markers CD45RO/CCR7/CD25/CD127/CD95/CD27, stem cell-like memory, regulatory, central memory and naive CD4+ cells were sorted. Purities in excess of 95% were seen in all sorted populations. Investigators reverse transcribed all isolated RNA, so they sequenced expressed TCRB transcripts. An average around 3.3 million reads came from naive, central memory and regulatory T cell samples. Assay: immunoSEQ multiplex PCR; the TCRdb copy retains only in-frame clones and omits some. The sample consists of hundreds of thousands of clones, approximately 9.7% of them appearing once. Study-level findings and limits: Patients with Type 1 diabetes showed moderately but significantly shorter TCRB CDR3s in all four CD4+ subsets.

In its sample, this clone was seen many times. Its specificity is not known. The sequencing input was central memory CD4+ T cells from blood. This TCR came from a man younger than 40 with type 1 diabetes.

The CDR3 here is CASRLERGGTDTQYF. The CDR3 bases are TGTGCCAGCAGATTAGAGCGGGGCGGTACAGATACGCAGTATTTT. V gene TRBV27 combines with J gene TRBJ2-3; 7 nucleotides match TRBD2. The CDR3 runs to 15 residues. J gave up 3 bases and V 6 bases, and 9 bases lay outside the gene matches. Germline V lookup: CDR1 MNHEY, CDR2 SMNVEV (reference sequence).